The source of this T cell receptor (beta chain) is a study of T cell changes during pregnancy in multiple sclerosis. TCRdb keeps only in-frame clones here, not all; method: immunoSEQ multiplex PCR. The sample yields 75,000 to 90,000 clones, 91% seen once. V gave up 3 bases and J gave up 7 bases, with 16 bases separating them. CDR1 GTSNPN and CDR2 SVGIG come from the germline V gene (reference sequence). This CDR3 region has 14 residues. The chain couples TRBV30 to TRBJ2-1; D is perhaps TRBD2 (6 bases). The sequence derives from a female donor in good health, serving as a control in a pregnancy study. Some clones in this sample may be carry-over from other donors' samples. This material consisted of PBMCs, taken in the first trimester of pregnancy. CDR3 loop: CAWSMLEGGNEQFF. The CDR3 DNA is TGTGCCTGGAGCATGCTAGAGGGAGGAAATGAGCAGTTCTTC.